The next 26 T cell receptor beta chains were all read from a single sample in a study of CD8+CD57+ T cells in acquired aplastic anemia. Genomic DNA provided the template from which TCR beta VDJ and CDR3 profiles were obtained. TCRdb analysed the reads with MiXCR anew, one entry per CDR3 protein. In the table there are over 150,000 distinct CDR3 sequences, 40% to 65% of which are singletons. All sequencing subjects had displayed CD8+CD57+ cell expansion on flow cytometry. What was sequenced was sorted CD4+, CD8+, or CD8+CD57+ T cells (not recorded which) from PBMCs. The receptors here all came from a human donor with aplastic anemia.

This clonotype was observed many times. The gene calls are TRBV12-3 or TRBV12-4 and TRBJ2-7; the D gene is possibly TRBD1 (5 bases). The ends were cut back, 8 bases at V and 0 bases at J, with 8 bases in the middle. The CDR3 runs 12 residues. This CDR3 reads CASGAGSYEQYF. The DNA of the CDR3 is TGTGCCAGCGGGGCAGGCTCCTACGAGCAGTACTTC.

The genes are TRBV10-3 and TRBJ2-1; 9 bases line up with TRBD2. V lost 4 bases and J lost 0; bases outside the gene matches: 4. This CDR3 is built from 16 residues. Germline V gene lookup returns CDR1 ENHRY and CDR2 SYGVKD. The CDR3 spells CAISGLAGSSYNEQFF. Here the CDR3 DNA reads TGTGCCATCAGTGGGCTAGCGGGAAGCTCCTACAATGAGCAGTTCTTC.

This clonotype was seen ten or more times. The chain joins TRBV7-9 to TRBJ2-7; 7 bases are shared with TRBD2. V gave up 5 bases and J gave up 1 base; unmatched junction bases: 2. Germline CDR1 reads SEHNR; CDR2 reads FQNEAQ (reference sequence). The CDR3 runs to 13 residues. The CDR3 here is CASSHGGSYEQYF. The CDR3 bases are TGTGCCAGCAGCCACGGGGGGTCCTACGAGCAGTACTTC.

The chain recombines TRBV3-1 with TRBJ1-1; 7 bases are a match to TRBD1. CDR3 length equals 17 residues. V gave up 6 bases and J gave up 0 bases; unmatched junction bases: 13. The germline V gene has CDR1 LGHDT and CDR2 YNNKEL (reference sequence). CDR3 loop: CASRPRQGPPMNTEAFF. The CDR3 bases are TGTGCCAGCAGACCAAGACAGGGACCCCCCATGAACACTGAAGCTTTCTTT.

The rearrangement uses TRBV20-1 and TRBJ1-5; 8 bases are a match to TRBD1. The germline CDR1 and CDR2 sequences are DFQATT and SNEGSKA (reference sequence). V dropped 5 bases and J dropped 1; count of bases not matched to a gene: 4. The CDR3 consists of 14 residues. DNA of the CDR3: TGCAGTGCTGGACAGGGAGGGAGCAATCAGCCCCAGCATTTT. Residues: CSAGQGGSNQPQHF.

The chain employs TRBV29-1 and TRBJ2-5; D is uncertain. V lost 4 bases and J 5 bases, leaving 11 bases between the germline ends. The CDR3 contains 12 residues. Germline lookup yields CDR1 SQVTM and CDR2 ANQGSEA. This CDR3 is CSVGKVAETQYF. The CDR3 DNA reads TGCAGCGTTGGCAAGGTCGCGGAGACCCAGTACTTC.

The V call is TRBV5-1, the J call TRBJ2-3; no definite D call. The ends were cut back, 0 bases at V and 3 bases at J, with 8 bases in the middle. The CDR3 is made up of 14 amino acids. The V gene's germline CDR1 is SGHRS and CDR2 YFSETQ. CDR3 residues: CASSLEGRTDTQYF. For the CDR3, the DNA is TGCGCCAGCAGCTTGGAGGGTCGTACAGATACGCAGTATTTT.

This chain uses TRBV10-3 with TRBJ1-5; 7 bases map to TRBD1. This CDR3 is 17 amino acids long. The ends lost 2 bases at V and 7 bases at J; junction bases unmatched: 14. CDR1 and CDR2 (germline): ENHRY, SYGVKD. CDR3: CAISEPGIRTGQQPQHF. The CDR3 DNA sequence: TGTGCCATCAGTGAGCCAGGGATCCGGACAGGACAGCAGCCCCAGCATTTT.

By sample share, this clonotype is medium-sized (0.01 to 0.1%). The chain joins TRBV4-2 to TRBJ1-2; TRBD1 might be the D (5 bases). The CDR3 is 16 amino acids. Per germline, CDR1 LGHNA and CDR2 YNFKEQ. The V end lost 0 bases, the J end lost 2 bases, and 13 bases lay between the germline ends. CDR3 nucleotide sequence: TGTGCCAGCAGCCAAGAAGTCGGGGGGACCAACTATGGCTACACCTTC. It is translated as CASSQEVGGTNYGYTF.

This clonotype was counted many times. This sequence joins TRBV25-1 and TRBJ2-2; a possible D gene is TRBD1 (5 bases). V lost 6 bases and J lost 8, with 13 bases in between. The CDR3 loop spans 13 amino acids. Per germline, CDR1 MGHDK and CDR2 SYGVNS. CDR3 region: CASRDMRRGELFF. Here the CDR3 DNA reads TGTGCCAGCAGGGACATGCGGAGAGGGGAGCTGTTTTTT.

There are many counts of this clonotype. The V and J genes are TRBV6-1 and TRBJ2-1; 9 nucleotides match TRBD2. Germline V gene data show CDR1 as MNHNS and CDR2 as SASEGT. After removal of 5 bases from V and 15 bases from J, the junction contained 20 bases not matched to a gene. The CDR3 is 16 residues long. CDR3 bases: TGTGCCAGCAGTCCCCCCAGGGGACTAGCAACGGGGAGGTCGTTCTTC. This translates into CASSPPRGLATGRSFF.

The CDR3 nucleotides read TGTGCCACCAGCTCGGGACAGGGGACGGCTGGCTACACCTTC. This encodes CATSSGQGTAGYTF. V usage is TRBV15 and J usage is TRBJ1-2; 10 bases are shared with TRBD1. Germline V gene sequence: CDR1 LNHNV, CDR2 YYDKDF (reference sequence). With 5 bases clipped from V and 7 bases from J, the junction kept 7 bases outside the gene matches. CDR3 length: 14 residues.

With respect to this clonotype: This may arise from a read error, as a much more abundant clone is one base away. The CDR3 sequence is CASSLVLGTSGGAYYEPYF. As DNA, the CDR3 is TGCGCCAGCAGCTTGGTACTCGGGACTAGCGGGGGGGCGTACTACGAGCCGTACTTC. The chain carries TRBV5-1 and TRBJ2-7; 16 bases align to TRBD2. CDR1 and CDR2 from the germline V gene are SGHRS and YFSETQ. The CDR3 is 19 residues long.

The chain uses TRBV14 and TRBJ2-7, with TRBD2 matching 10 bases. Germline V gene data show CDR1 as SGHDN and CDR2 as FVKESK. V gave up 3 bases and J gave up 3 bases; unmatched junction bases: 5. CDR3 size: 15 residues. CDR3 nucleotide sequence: TGTGCCAGCAGCCAGAACCCTAGCGGGGGCTACGAGCAGTACTTC. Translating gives CASSQNPSGGYEQYF.

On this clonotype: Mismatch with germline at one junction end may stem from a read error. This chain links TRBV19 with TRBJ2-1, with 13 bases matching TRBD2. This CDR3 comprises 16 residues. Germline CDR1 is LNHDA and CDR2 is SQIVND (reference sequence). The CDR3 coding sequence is TGTGCCAGTATTGGGACTAGCGGGGCGGCCTATAATGAGCAGTTCTTC. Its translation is CASIGTSGAAYNEQFF.

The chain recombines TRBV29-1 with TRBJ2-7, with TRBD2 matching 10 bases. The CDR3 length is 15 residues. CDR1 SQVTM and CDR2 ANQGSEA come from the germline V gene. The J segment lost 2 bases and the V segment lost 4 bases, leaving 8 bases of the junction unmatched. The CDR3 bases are TGCAGCGTTGGACTAGCGGGCGTTAATACCTACGAGCAGTACTTC. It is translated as CSVGLAGVNTYEQYF.

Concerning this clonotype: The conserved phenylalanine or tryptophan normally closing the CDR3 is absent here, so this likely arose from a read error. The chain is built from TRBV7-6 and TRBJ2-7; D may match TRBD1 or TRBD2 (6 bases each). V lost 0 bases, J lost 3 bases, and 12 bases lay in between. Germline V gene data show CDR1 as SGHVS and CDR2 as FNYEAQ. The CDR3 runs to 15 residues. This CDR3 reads CASSLAGGANYEQYL. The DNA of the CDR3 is TGTGCCAGCAGCTTAGCGGGGGGCGCGAACTACGAGCAGTACCTC.

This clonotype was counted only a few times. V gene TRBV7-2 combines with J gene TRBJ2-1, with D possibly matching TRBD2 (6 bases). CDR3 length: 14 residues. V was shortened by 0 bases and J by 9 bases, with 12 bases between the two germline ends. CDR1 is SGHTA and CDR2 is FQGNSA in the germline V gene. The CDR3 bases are TGTGCCAGCAGCTTAGCACTAGCCGGTTCTGAGCAGTTCTTC. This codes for CASSLALAGSEQFF.

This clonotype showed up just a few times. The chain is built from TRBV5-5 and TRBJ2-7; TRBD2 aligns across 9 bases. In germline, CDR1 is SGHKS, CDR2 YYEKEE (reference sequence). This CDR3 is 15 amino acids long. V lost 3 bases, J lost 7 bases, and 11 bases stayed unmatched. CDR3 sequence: CASSSSGGPTEEQYF. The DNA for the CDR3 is TGTGCCAGCAGCTCGAGCGGGGGGCCAACCGAAGAGCAGTACTTC.

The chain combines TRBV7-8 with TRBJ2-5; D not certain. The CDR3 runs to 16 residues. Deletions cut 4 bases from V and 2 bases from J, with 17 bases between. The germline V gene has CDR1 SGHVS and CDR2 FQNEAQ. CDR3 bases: TGTGCCAGCAGCTATCAAGGTCCGGCGGTACAAGAGACCCAGTACTTC. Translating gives CASSYQGPAVQETQYF.

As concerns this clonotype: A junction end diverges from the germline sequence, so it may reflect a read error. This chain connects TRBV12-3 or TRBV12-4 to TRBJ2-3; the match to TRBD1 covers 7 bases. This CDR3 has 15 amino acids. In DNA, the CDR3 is TGTGCCAGCAGCTACGGACAGGTGAGGACAGGTACGCACTATTTT. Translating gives CASSYGQVRTGTHYF.

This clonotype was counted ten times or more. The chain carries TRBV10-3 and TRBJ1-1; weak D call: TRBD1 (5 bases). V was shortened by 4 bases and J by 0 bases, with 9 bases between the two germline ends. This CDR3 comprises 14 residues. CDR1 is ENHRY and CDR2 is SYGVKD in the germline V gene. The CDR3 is CAISVDSLNTEAFF. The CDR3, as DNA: TGTGCCATCAGTGTTGACAGTTTGAACACTGAAGCTTTCTTT.

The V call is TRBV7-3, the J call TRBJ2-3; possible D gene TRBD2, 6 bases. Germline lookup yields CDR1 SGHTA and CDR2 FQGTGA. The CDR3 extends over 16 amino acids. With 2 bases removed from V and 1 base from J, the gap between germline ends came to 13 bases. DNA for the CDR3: TGTGCCAGCAGCTTAGATTCTAGCGTGGGCACAGATACGCAGTATTTT. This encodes CASSLDSSVGTDTQYF.

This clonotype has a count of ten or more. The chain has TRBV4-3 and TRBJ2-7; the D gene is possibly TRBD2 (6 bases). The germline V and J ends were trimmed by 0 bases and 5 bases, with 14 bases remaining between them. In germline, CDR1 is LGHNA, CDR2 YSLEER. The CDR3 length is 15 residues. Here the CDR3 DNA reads TGCGCCAGCAGCCAAGATCGTGGAGGGGCGGACGAGCAGTACTTC. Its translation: CASSQDRGGADEQYF.

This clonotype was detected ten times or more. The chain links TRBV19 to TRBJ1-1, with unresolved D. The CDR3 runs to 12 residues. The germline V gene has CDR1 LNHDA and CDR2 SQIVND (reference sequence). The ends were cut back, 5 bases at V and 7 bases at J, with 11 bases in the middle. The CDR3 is CASSPHGFEAFF. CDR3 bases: TGTGCCAGTAGTCCGCACGGATTTGAAGCTTTCTTT.

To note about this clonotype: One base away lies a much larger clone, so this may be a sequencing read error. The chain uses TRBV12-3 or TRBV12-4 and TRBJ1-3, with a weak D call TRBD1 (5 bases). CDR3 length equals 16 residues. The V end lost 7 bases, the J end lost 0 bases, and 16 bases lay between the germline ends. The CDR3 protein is CASIHGGLNSGNTIYF. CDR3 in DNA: TGTGCCAGCATTCACGGGGGTCTGAACTCTGGAAACACCATATATTTT.